In its sample, the clone carrying this TCR beta chain was seen once. The data stem from a study of Ad26.COV2.S vaccination and SARS-CoV-2 variants. Study summary: Intramuscular Ad26.COV2.S doses were given once or twice, 56 days apart.

The CDR3 sequence is 13 residues long. V was pared by 5 bases and J by 4 bases, with 11 bases between. Germline V lookup: CDR1 MDHEN, CDR2 SYDVKM. Sequencing was performed with immunoSEQ multiplex PCR; in TCRdb, only in-frame clones are kept and a portion is missing. The sample records 440,000 or so clones, about 92% being singletons. Described treatment: around 19 received Ad26.COV2.S at low or high dose, single or two shots; 5 received placebo; per-sample allocation not given. Sampling happened 63 days after the first vaccine or placebo injection. The chain joins TRBV28 to TRBJ2-5; D unresolved. Sequenced material: peripheral blood, taken in a trial of Ad26.COV2.S vaccine versus placebo. The TCR sequence derives from a person aged 18 to 65 who received the Ad26.COV2.S COVID-19 vaccine or a placebo. The CDR3 DNA reads as TGTGCCAGCAGTCCCCGCCTAGGAGAGACCCAGTACTTC. Its translation: CASSPRLGETQYF. Based on the CDR3 plus reference TRBV28 and TRBJ2-5, the full variable domain is DVKVTQSSRYLVKRTGEKVFLECVQDMDHENMFWYRQDPGLGLRLIYFSYDVKMKEKGDIPEGYSVSREKKERFSLILESASTNQTSMYLCASSPRLGETQYFGPGTRLLVL.